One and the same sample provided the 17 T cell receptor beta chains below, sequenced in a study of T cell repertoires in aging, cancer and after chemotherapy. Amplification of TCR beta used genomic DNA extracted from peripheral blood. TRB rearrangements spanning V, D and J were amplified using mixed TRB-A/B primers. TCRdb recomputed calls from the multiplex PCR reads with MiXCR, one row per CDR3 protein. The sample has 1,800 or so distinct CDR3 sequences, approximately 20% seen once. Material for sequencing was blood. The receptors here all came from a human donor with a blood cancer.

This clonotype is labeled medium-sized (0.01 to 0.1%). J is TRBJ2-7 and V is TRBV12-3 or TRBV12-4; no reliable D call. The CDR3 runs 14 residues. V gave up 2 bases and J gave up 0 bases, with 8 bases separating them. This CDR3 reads CASSLSHRSYEQYF. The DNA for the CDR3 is TGTGCCAGCAGTTTATCCCACCGCTCCTACGAGCAGTACTTC.

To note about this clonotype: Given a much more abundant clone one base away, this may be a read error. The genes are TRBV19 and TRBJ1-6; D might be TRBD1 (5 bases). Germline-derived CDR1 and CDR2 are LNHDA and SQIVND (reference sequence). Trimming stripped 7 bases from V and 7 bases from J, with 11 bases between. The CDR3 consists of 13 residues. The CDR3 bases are TGTGCCAGTACCGGGACCTCCAATTCACCCCTCCACTTT. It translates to CASTGTSNSPLHF.

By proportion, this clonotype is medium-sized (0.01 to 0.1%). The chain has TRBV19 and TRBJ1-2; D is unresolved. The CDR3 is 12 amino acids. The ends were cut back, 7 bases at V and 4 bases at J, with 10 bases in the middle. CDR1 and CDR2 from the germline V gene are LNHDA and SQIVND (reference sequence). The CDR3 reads CASKSPVYGYTF. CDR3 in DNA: TGTGCCAGTAAGTCCCCGGTCTATGGCTACACCTTC.

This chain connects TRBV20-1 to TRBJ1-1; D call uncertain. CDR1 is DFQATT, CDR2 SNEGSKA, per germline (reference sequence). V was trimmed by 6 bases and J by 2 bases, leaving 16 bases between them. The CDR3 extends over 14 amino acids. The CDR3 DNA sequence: TGCAGTGCGCCCCAGAATATTTTAAACACTGAAGCTTTCTTT. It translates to CSAPQNILNTEAFF.

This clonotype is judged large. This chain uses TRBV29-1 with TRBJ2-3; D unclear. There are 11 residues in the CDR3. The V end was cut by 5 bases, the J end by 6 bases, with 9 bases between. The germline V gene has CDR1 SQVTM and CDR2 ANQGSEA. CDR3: CSVLYSDTQYF. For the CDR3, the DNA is TGCAGCGTTCTCTACTCGGATACGCAGTATTTT.

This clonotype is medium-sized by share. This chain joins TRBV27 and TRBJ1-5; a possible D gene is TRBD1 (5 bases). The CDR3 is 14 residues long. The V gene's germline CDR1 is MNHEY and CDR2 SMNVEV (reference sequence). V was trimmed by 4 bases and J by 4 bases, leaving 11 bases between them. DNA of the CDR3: TGTGCCAGCAGTTCGGGTCAGGGTAATCAGCCCCAGCATTTT. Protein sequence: CASSSGQGNQPQHF.

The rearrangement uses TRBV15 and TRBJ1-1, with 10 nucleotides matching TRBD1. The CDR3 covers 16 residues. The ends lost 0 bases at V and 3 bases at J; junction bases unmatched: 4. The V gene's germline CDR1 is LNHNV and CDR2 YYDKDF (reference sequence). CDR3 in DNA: TGTGCCACCAGCAGAGACCGGACAGGGGGTGACACTGAAGCTTTCTTT. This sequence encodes CATSRDRTGGDTEAFF.

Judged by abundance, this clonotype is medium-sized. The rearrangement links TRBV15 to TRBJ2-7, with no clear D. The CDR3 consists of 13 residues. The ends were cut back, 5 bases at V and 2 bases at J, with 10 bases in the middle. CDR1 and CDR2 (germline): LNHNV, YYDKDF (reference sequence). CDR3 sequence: CATSPLGTYEQYF. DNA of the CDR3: TGTGCCACCAGCCCGCTGGGCACCTACGAGCAGTACTTC.

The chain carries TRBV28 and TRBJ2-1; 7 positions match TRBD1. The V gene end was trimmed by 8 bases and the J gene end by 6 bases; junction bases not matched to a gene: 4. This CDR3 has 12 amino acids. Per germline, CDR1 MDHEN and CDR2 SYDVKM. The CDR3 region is CASRDRGNEQFF. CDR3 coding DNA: TGTGCCAGCCGGGACAGAGGCAATGAGCAGTTCTTC.

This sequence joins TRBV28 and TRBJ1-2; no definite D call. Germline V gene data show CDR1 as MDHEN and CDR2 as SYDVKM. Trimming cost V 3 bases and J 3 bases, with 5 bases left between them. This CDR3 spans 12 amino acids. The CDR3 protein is CASSFADYGYTF. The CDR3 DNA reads TGTGCCAGCAGTTTCGCTGACTATGGCTACACCTTC.

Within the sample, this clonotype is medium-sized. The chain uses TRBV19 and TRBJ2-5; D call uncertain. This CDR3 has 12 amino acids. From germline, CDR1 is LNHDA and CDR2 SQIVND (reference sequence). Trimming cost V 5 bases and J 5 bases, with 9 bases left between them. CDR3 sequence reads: CASSFRGETQYF. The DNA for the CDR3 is TGTGCCAGTAGTTTTCGTGGGGAGACCCAGTACTTC.

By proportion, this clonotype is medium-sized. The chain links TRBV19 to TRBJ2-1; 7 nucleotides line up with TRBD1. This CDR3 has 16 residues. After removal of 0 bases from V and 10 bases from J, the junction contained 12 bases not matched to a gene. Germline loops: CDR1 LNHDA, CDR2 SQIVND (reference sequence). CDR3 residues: CASSIDPRDRAGEQFF. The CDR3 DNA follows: TGTGCCAGTAGTATAGACCCCCGCGACAGGGCCGGGGAGCAGTTCTTC.

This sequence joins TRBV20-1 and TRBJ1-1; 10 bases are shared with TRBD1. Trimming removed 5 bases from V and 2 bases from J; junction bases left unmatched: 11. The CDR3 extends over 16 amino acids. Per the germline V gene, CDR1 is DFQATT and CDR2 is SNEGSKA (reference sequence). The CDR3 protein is CSASPGQGTLNTEAFF. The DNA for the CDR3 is TGCAGTGCTTCACCGGGACAGGGGACGCTTAACACTGAAGCTTTCTTT.

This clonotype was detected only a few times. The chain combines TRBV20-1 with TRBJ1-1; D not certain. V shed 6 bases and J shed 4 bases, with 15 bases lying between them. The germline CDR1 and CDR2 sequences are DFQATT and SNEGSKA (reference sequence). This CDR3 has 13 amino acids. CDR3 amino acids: CSAASAPVTEAFF. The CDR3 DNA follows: TGCAGTGCAGCTAGTGCGCCAGTCACTGAAGCTTTCTTT.

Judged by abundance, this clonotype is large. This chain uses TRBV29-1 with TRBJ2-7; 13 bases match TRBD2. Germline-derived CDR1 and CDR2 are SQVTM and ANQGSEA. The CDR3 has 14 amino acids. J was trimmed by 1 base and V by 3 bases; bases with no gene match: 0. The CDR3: CSVEGLAGSYEQYF. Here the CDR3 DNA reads TGCAGCGTTGAGGGACTAGCGGGATCCTACGAGCAGTACTTC.

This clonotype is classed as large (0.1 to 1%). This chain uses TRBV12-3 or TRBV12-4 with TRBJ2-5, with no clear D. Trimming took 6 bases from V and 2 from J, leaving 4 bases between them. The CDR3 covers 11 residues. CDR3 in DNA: TGTGCCAGCAGCCTACAAGAGACCCAGTACTTC. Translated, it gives CASSLQETQYF.

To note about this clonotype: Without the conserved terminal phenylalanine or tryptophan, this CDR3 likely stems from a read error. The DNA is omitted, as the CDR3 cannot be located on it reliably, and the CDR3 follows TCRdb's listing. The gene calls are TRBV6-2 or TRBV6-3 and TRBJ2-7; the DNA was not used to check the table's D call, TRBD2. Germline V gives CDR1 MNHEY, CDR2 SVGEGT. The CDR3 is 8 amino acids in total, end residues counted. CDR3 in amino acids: CASSYLAG.